This TCR beta chain was sequenced in a study of T cells in tumors after PD-1 blockade. Study-level background: Daily vismodegib 150 mg continued in a subset of anti-PD-1-treated patients.

J was trimmed by 3 bases and V by 1 base; bases with no gene match: 3. Germline values: CDR1 SGHTA, CDR2 FQGNSA. The CDR3 consists of 16 residues. Sequencing used immunoSEQ multiplex PCR; TCRdb keeps in-frame clones, though not all of them. The sample yields some 48,000 clones, just under 80% seen once. The chain joins TRBV7-2 to TRBJ2-6, with 7 bases that match TRBD2. The receptor was derived from a human donor with basal cell carcinoma. The source material was PBMCs, sampled before anti-PD-1 treatment. This CDR3 is CASSLELARGANVLTF. The CDR3 DNA reads TGTGCCAGCAGCTTAGAACTAGCGCGTGGGGCCAACGTCCTGACTTTC. Looking up the rest from reference TRBV7-2 and TRBJ2-6 gives the full variable domain: GAGVSQSPSNKVTEKGKDVELRCDPISGHTALYWYRQSLGQGLEFLIYFQGNSAPDKSGLPSDRFSAERTGGSVSTLTIQRTQQEDSAVYLCASSLELARGANVLTFGAGSRLTVL.